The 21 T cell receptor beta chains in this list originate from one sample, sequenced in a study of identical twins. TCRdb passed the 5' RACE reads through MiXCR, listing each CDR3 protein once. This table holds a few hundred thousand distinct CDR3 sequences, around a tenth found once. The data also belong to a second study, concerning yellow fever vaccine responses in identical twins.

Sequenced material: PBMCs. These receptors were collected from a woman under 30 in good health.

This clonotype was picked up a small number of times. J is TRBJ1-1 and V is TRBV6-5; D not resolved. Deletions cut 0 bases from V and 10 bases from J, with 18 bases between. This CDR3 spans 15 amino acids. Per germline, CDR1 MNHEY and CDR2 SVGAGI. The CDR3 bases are TGTGCCAGCAGTTACTCCGCTGACGTATACGTAGGAGCTTTCTTT. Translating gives CASSYSADVYVGAFF.

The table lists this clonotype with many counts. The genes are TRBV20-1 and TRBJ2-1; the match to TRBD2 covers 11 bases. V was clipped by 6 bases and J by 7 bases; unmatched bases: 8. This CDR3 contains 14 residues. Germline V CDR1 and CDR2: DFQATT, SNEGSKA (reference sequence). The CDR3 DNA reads TGCAGTGCGAGTAGCGGGAGGGCTAAAAATGAGCAGTTCTTC. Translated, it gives CSASSGRAKNEQFF.

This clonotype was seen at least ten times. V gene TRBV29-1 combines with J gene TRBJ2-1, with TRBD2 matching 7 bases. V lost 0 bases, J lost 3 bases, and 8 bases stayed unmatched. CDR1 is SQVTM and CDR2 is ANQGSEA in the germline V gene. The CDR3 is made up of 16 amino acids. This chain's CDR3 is CSVEDRKGTNYNEQFF. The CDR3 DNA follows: TGCAGCGTTGAAGATCGGAAAGGGACTAACTACAATGAGCAGTTCTTC.

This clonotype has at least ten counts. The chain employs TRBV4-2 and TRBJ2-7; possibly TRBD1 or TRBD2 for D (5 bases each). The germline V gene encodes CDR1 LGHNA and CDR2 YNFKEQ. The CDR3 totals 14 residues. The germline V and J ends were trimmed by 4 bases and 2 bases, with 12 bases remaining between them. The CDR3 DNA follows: TGTGCCAGCAGCCGGGACCGCCTTACCTACGAGCAGTACTTC. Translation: CASSRDRLTYEQYF.

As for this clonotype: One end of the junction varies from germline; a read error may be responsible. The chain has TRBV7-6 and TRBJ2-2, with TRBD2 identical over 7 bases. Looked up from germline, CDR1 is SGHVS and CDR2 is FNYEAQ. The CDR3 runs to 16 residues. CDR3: CASSLAAGEDTGGLFF. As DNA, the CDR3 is TGTGCCAGCAGCTTAGCGGCGGGGGAGGACACCGGGGGGCTGTTTTTT.

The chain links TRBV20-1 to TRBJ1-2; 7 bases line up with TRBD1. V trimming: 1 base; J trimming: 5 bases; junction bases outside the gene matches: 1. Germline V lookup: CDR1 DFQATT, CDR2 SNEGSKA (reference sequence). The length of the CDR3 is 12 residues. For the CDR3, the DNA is TGCAGTGCTAGAGGGGACAGATATGGCTACACCTTC. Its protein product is CSARGDRYGYTF.

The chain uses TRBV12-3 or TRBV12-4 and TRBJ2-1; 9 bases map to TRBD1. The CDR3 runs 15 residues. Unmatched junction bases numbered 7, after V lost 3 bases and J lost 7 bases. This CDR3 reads CASSFPGQGNNEQFF. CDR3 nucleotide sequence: TGTGCCAGCAGTTTCCCGGGACAGGGAAATAATGAGCAGTTCTTC.

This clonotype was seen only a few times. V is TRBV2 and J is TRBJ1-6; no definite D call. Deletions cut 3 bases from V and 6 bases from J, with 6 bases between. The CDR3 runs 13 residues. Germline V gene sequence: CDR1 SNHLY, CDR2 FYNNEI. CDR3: CASSEQFNSPLHF. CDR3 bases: TGTGCCAGCAGTGAGCAGTTTAATTCACCCCTCCACTTT.

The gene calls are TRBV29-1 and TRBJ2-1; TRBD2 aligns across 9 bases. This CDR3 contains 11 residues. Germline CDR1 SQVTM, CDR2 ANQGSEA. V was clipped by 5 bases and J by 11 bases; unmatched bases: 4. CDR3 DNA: TGCAGCGTTCCTCTAGCGGGACAGCAGTTCTTC. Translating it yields CSVPLAGQQFF.

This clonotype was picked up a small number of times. CDR3 region: CASSKDSADTQYF. CDR3 in DNA: TGTGCCAGCAGCAAAGATAGCGCGGATACGCAGTATTTT. The chain links TRBV21-1 to TRBJ2-3. TRBV21-1 is a pseudogene. The CDR3 totals 13 residues.

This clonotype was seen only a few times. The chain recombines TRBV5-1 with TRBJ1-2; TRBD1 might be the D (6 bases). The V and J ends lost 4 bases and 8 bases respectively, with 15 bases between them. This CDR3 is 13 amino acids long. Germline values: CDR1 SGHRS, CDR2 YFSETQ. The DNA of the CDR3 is TGCGCCAGCAGCCCAAGTGGGGGCGGGGGCTACACCTTC. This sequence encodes CASSPSGGGGYTF.

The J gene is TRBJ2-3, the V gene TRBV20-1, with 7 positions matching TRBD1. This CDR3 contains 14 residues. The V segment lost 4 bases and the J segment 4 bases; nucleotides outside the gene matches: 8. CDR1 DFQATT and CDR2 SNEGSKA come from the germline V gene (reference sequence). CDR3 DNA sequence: TGCAGTGCTATAGTGGGACAGCCCTCAGATACGCAGTATTTT. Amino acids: CSAIVGQPSDTQYF.

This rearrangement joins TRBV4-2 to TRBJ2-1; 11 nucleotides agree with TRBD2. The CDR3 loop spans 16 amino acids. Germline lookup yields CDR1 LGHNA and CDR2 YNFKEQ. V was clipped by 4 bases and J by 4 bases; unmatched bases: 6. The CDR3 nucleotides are TGTGCCAGCAGCCGGTACGGGACTAGCGGTTACAATGAGCAGTTCTTC. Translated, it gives CASSRYGTSGYNEQFF.

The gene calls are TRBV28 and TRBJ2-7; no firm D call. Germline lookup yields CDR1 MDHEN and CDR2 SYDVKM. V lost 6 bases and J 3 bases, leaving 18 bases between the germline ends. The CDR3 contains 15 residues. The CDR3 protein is CASSLDANPLYEQYF. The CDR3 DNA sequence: TGTGCCAGCAGCCTTGACGCCAATCCCCTCTACGAGCAGTACTTC.

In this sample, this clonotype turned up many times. The CDR3 spells CASSGGGSNNEQFF. As DNA, the CDR3 is TGTGCCAGCAGTGGGGGGGGTTCTAACAATGAGCAGTTCTTC. This chain joins TRBV12-3 or TRBV12-4 and TRBJ2-1, with 7 nucleotides matching TRBD2. This CDR3 region has 14 residues. V lost 5 bases, J lost 5 bases, and 6 bases stayed unmatched.

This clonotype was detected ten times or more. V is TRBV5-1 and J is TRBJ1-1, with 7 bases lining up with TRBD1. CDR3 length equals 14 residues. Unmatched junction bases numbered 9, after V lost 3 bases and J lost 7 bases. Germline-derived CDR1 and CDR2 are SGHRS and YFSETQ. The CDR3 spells CASSSGRQGYEAFF. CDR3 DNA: TGCGCCAGCAGCTCGGGTCGACAGGGCTATGAAGCTTTCTTT.

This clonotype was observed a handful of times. Here the CDR3 DNA reads TGCAGTGCACTGACAGGGAGGACCGGGGAGCTGTTTTTT. It specifies CSALTGRTGELFF. J is TRBJ2-2 and V is TRBV20-1; a weak D match, TRBD1 (7 bases). V was pared by 6 bases and J by 5 bases, with 13 bases between. Germline V lookup: CDR1 DFQATT, CDR2 SNEGSKA (reference sequence). There are 13 residues in the CDR3.

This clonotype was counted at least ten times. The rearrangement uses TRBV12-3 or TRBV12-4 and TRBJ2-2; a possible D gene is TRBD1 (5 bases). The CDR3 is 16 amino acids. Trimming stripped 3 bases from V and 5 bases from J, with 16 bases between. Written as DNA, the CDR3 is TGTGCCAGCAGTTTTGGGGCAGCCGGCCGTACCGGGGAGCTGTTTTTT. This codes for CASSFGAAGRTGELFF.

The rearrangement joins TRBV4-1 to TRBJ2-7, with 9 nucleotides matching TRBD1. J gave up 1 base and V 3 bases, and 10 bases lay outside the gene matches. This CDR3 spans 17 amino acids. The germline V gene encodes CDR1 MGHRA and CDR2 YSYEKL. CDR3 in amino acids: CASSHTGQGFRSYEQYF. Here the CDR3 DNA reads TGCGCCAGCAGCCACACGGGACAGGGTTTTAGGTCCTACGAGCAGTACTTC.

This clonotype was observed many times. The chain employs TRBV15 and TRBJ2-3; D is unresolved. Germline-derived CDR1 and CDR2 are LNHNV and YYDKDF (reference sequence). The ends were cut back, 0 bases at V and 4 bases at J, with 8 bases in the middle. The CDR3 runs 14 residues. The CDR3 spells CATSRDFESDTQYF. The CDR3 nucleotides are TGTGCCACCAGCAGAGATTTTGAGTCAGATACGCAGTATTTT.

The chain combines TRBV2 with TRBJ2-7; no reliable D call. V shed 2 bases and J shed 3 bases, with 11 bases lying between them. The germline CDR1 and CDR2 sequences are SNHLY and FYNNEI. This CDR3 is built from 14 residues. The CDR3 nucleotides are TGTGCCAGCAGTGAACAATCAGTGCGCTACGAGCAGTACTTC. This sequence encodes CASSEQSVRYEQYF.